This TCR beta chain was found in a study of cytomegalovirus exposure and HLA in healthy donors. Study-level background: Samples from HLA-typed donors yielded around 79 million unique TCRs in an early data release.

Points from the study as a whole: Within an earlier analysis, most TCR beta V segments proved productive either about 90% or about 30% of the time. In a later analysis, TCR association rates varied by HLA locus: DRB1 most, HLA-C fewest.

Primers included in the PCR were 60 Vbeta and 13 Jbeta primers. Clones were read by immunoSEQ multiplex PCR, and TCRdb kept only the in-frame ones, dropping some. The table shows around 130,000 clones, with just under 80% occurring only once. A note on this clone: What it binds is unknown.

Each donor was nominally healthy when sampled (though unrecorded immune exposures were likely). The TCR originated in a woman aged 40-49 years in good health and CMV-seronegative. The material sequenced was PBMCs.

The chain's CDR3 is CASSELSTELLRQPQHF. The CDR3 region has the DNA TGTGCCAGCAGTGAACTTAGTACAGAGTTACTTCGGCAGCCCCAGCATTTT. The genes are TRBV6-1 and TRBJ1-5; D unresolved. The V end was cut by 2 bases, the J end by 7 bases, with 21 bases between. Looked up from germline, CDR1 is MNHNS and CDR2 is SASEGT. The CDR3 spans 17 residues.